This T cell receptor beta chain was profiled in a study of blood T cell repertoires in COVID-19. Overall study: Acute-phase and convalescent COVID-19 samples originated in the United States, Italy and Spain. Nucleic acid was either cDNA or gDNA, and it came from T cells, B-cell-depleted T cells, or PBMCs.

The V end lost 0 bases, the J end lost 3 bases, and 11 bases lay between the germline ends. The CDR3 totals 15 residues. Per germline, CDR1 SGHNT and CDR2 YYREEE (reference sequence). As processed by the authors: Reference gene primers were amplified, and this amplification served to estimate nucleated cell counts. Profiled with immunoSEQ multiplex PCR; TCRdb holds only in-frame clones, not every one. From that table come the V and J calls and clone size; the DNA was used to work out D and trimming. The sample gives hundreds of thousands of clones, more than 60% of which show up once; under 4.5% is in the top ten. This clone was observed a single time.

The genes are TRBV5-4 and TRBJ2-3; maybe TRBD2 (6 bases). What was sequenced was peripheral blood. This clonotype originated in a woman aged 40 to 50 with active or convalescent COVID-19. CDR3 residues: CASSLGVGTTDTQYF. The CDR3, as DNA: TGTGCCAGCAGCTTGGGGGTAGGGACTACAGATACGCAGTATTTT.